Here is one T cell receptor (beta chain) with its context. In the study's own analysis: Amplification of reference gene primers provided the estimated nucleated cell counts. Libraries were prepared by immunoSEQ multiplex PCR; TCRdb keeps only in-frame clonotypes and omits some of them. V and J calls plus clone size are reproduced from that table; the DNA served to infer D and trimming. The sample consists of about 210,000 clones, around four fifths of them appearing once. This sample stems from a study of blood T cell repertoires in COVID-19. CDR1 SNHLY and CDR2 FYNNEI come from the germline V gene. V was pared by 6 bases and J by 0 bases, with 15 bases between. This CDR3 has 15 residues.

This receptor was obtained from a man aged 50-60 years with active or convalescent COVID-19. The chain recombines TRBV2 with TRBJ2-7; D gene ambiguous. The sample taken for sequencing was peripheral blood. CDR3 sequence (DNA): TGTGCCAGCAGCGAAAAGTGGGCCATCTCCTACGAGCAGTACTTC. Encoded protein: CASSEKWAISYEQYF.